These 12 T cell receptor beta chains originate from one sample sequenced in a study of CD8+CD57+ T cells in acquired aplastic anemia. Genomic DNA, the template, was used for profiling of the TCR beta VDJ and CDR3. One entry per CDR3 protein results from TCRdb running MiXCR on the reads. The sample holds approximately 300,000 distinct CDR3 sequences, roughly 59% seen once. CD8+CD57+ cell expansion had been shown by flow cytometry in patients chosen for sequencing. Sequencing input: sorted CD4+, CD8+, or CD8+CD57+ T cells (not recorded which) from PBMCs. Receptor source: a human donor with aplastic anemia.

J is TRBJ2-7 and V is TRBV20-1; D possibly corresponds to TRBD2 (5 bases). The V gene's germline CDR1 is DFQATT and CDR2 SNEGSKA (reference sequence). CDR3 length: 12 residues. Trimming shortened V by 6 bases and J by 0 bases, and 9 bases separated the two germline ends. CDR3 residues: CSAVRGSYEQYF. CDR3 nucleotide sequence: TGCAGTGCCGTCCGGGGCTCCTACGAGCAGTACTTC.

This chain joins TRBV19 and TRBJ1-5; 7 bases match TRBD1. Germline values: CDR1 LNHDA, CDR2 SQIVND (reference sequence). V was pared by 10 bases and J by 3 bases, with 9 bases of the junction left unmatched. The CDR3 sequence is 14 residues long. The CDR3 coding sequence is TGTGCCACTACGGGGACAGCAACCAATCAGCCCCAGCATTTT. This sequence encodes CATTGTATNQPQHF.

This rearrangement joins TRBV6-4 to TRBJ2-2; D assignment may be TRBD1 or TRBD2 (6 bases each). V gave up 8 bases and J gave up 7 bases, with 20 bases separating them. CDR1 and CDR2 from the germline V gene are MRHNA and SNTAGT. The CDR3 has 15 amino acids. The DNA of the CDR3 is TGTGCCAGCTCACCACCCTGGGGGGCCGGCGGGGAGCTGTTTTTT. Protein product: CASSPPWGAGGELFF.

This clonotype appeared a single time. The chain is built from TRBV27 and TRBJ2-7; D is possibly TRBD1 (6 bases). The germline V gene has CDR1 MNHEY and CDR2 SMNVEV (reference sequence). V was pared by 8 bases and J by 5 bases, with 25 bases between. The CDR3 runs 16 residues. In DNA, the CDR3 is TGTGCCAGCGGACCACTTCGGGACATCGTTTGGAACGAGCAGTACTTC. Its protein is CASGPLRDIVWNEQYF.

This clonotype was picked up a small number of times. An end of the junction does not agree with germline; a read error may underlie this. The V and J genes are TRBV10-3 and TRBJ1-2; D perhaps matches TRBD1 (6 bases). This CDR3 has 11 residues. Germline lookup yields CDR1 ENHRY and CDR2 SYGVKD. CDR3 sequence: CTITGRDGYTF. CDR3 nucleotides: TGTACCATCACAGGGAGGGATGGCTACACCTTC.

This clonotype has ten or more counts. The chain recombines TRBV7-2 with TRBJ1-5; TRBD1 aligns across 7 bases. Per germline, CDR1 SGHTA and CDR2 FQGNSA. This CDR3 comprises 14 residues. Unmatched junction bases numbered 5, after V lost 4 bases and J lost 5 bases. CDR3 sequence (DNA): TGTGCCAGCAGCTCAAGACAGGGTCATCAGCCCCAGCATTTT. Protein sequence: CASSSRQGHQPQHF.

J is TRBJ2-1 and V is TRBV6-1; 7 positions agree with TRBD1. The CDR3 extends over 15 amino acids. Germline CDR1 is MNHNS and CDR2 is SASEGT. The ends lost 7 bases at V and 0 bases at J; junction bases unmatched: 6. The CDR3 sequence: CASKTDRSSYNEQFF. CDR3 in DNA: TGTGCCAGCAAGACGGACAGGAGCTCCTACAATGAGCAGTTCTTC.

The genes are TRBV19 and TRBJ1-2; perhaps TRBD1 as D (5 bases). The CDR3 sequence is 13 residues long. Trimming shortened V by 3 bases and J by 5 bases, and 10 bases separated the two germline ends. CDR1 is LNHDA and CDR2 is SQIVND in the germline V gene (reference sequence). Here the CDR3 DNA reads TGTGCCAGTAGTATGGCAGGGCGTTATGGCTACACCTTC. It encodes CASSMAGRYGYTF.

This clonotype occurred many times. J is TRBJ1-5 and V is TRBV19; D gene unclear. In germline, CDR1 is LNHDA, CDR2 SQIVND (reference sequence). V was cut by 3 bases and J by 2 bases, with 11 bases left in between. This CDR3 region has 15 residues. The CDR3 reads CASSMVSGGNQPQHF. CDR3 bases: TGTGCCAGTAGTATGGTCTCCGGGGGCAATCAGCCCCAGCATTTT.

Many counts were recorded for this clonotype. The chain is built from TRBV6-1 and TRBJ2-5; TRBD2 matches 11 bases. V lost 2 bases and J lost 3; bases outside the gene matches: 2. Germline loops: CDR1 MNHNS, CDR2 SASEGT. The CDR3 spans 15 residues. The CDR3 DNA reads TGTGCCAGCAGTGAATTGGGACTAGCGGAAGAGACCCAGTACTTC. Amino acid sequence: CASSELGLAEETQYF.

This clonotype was counted at least ten times. This chain connects TRBV7-9 to TRBJ1-2; TRBD1 aligns across 10 bases. The V gene's germline CDR1 is SEHNR and CDR2 FQNEAQ (reference sequence). Trimming removed 6 bases from V and 6 bases from J; junction bases left unmatched: 16. The CDR3 covers 17 residues. The CDR3 region has the DNA TGTGCCAGCAGACCAAATACCCCCCCCGGGACAGGGGATGGCTACACCTTC. Protein sequence: CASRPNTPPGTGDGYTF.

The chain joins TRBV10-3 to TRBJ1-1; TRBD1 aligns across 9 bases. V lost 11 bases and J lost 4; bases outside the gene matches: 11. The CDR3 loop spans 14 amino acids. Germline V CDR1 and CDR2: ENHRY, SYGVKD. This CDR3 is CASRGTGLGTEAFF. DNA of the CDR3: TGTGCCTCCCGGGGGACAGGGTTGGGCACTGAAGCTTTCTTT.